This T cell receptor beta chain was observed in a study of blood T cell repertoires in COVID-19. Looking at the study overall: Acute and convalescent COVID-19 specimens originated in the United States, Italy and Spain.

With V trimmed by 1 base and J by 2 bases, 8 bases remained unmatched. Germline assignment: CDR1 MNHEY and CDR2 SVGEGT. The CDR3 extends over 18 amino acids. Libraries were prepared by immunoSEQ multiplex PCR; TCRdb keeps only in-frame clonotypes and omits some of them. The table shows tens of thousands of clones, with 84% occurring only once. What was sequenced was peripheral blood. The chain uses TRBV6-2 or TRBV6-3 and TRBJ2-6, with 7 bases aligning to TRBD1. The source is a man aged 65 to 79 with acute or convalescent COVID-19. The DNA of the CDR3 is TGTGCCAGCAGTTACTGGGGACAGCGTCCTACTGGGGCCAACGTCCTGACTTTC. Translated: CASSYWGQRPTGANVLTF.